What follows describes a single T cell receptor beta chain. Its antigen remains unidentified. The same CDR3 is also encoded by other DNA sequences in this sample. The sample belongs to a study of shared clonotypes between healthy human individuals. Study overall: The donor pool was made up of a couple of women and three men aged 18 to 49. The study, taken as a whole, reports: Naive subsets, compared against memory subsets, generally had larger estimated richness values.

This CDR3 has 12 amino acids. Trimming left V 4 bases short and J 5 bases short, with 12 bases between. Germline CDR1 is SQVTM and CDR2 is ANQGSEA. Researchers ran the assay at a deep level. Data came from immunoSEQ multiplex PCR; TCRdb stores just in-frame clones and leaves some out. Here the sample spans around 2.5 million clones, roughly 93% being singletons. This TCR was sampled from a man younger than 35 in good health. Some clones in this sample may be carry-over from other donors' samples. The chain couples TRBV29-1 to TRBJ2-7; TRBD1 is a possible D gene (5 bases). The sequenced material came from naive CD4+ T cells from PBMCs. This sample's subset: CD45RA+ positively selected. The CDR3 spells CSVVTGGNEQYF. CDR3 sequence (DNA): TGCAGCGTTGTAACAGGCGGAAACGAGCAGTACTTC.